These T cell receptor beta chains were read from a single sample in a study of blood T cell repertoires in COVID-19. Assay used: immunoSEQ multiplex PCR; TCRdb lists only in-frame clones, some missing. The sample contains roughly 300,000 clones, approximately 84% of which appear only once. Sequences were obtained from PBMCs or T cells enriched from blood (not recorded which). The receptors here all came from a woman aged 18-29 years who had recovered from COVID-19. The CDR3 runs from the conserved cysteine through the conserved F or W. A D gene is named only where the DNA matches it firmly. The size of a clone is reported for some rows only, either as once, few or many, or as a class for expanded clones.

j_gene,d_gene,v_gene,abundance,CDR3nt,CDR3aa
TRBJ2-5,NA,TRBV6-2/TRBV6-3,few,TGTGCCAGCAGTCGACTCACTAGACCCACAAGGGAGACCCAGTACTTC,CASSRLTRPTRETQYF
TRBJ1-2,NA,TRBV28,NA,TGTGCCAGCACCGGGCGGGTCCAGCCCTATGGCTACACCTTC,CASTGRVQPYGYTF
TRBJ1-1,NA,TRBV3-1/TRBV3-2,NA,TGTGCCAGCAAGGGGAGGGACGCGAACACTGAAGCTTTCTTT,CASKGRDANTEAFF
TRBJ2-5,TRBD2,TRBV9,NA,TGTGCCAGCAGTCTTAGCGGGGGGGTCGAGACCCAGTACTTC,CASSLSGGVETQYF
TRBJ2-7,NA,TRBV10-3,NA,TGTGCCATCAGAGCCCCGAAGGGGGAAGCCGAGCAGTACTTC,CAIRAPKGEAEQYF
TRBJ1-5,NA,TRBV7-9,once,TGTGCCAGCAGGGAAAGGACAGGCAATCAGCCCCAGCATTTT,CASRERTGNQPQHF
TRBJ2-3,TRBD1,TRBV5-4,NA,TGTGCCAGCAGCTTAAAGGGGGCCGGCGCAGATACGCAGTATTTT,CASSLKGAGADTQYF
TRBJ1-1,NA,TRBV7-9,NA,TGTGCCAGCAGCTCCCGCGAGCCGCCGAACACTGAAGCTTTCTTT,CASSSREPPNTEAFF
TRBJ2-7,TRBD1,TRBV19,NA,TGTGCCAGTAGGCCGGGACAGATCTCCTACGAGCAGTACTTC,CASRPGQISYEQYF
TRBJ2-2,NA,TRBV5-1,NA,TGCGCCAGCAGCCTGGACGGGGATCTCGCCGGGGAGCTGTTTTTT,CASSLDGDLAGELFF
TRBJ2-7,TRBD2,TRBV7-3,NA,TGTGCCAGCAGCTTAAATGGCGGGAGGGCCGACGAGCAGTACTTC,CASSLNGGRADEQYF
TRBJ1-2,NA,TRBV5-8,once,TGTGCCAGCAGCTTAATTTTACGGGTAAACTATGGCTACACCTTC,CASSLILRVNYGYTF
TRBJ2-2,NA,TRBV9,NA,TGTGCCAGCAGCCTACGGACAGCGAACACCGGGGAGCTGTTTTTT,CASSLRTANTGELFF
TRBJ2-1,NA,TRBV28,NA,TGTGCCAGCAGTTTCCCTAGGACTGGCAATGAGCAGTTCTTC,CASSFPRTGNEQFF
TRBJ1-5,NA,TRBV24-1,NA,TGTGCCACCAGTGATAGCCAGGTGATAGGGCCCCAGCATTTT,CATSDSQVIGPQHF
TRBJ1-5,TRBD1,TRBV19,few,TGTGCCAGTTCCGGGACAGGGGGCAATCAGCCCCAGCATTTT,CASSGTGGNQPQHF
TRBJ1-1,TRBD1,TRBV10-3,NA,TGTGCCAGCGAGAGATCACAGGGGAGCACTGAAGCTTTCTTT,CASERSQGSTEAFF
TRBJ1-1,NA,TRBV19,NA,TGTGCCAGTAATATGGGGGCTGCCACTGAAGCTTTCTTT,CASNMGAATEAFF
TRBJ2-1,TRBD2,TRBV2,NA,TGTGCCACCTCACGACTAGCGGGGAATGAGCAGTTCTTC,CATSRLAGNEQFF
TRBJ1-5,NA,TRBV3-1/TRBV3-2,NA,TGTGCCAGCAGCCAAGATACGGGGGGGACAAATCAGCCCCAGCATTTT,CASSQDTGGTNQPQHF
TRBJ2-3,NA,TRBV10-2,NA,TGCGCCAGCAGTGAGGCCAGGGGATGGGGCACAGATACGCAGTATTTT,CASSEARGWGTDTQYF
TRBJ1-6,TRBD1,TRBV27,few,TGTGCCAGCAGAACCGGGACAGGGGGATTGTCACCCCTCCACTTT,CASRTGTGGLSPLHF
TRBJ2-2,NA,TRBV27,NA,TGTGCCAGCAGTTTAGCACCGGGAGCGACCGGGGAGCTGTTTTTT,CASSLAPGATGELFF
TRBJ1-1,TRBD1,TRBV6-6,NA,TGTGCCAGCACCCCCTTCAGACAGGGGATGAACACTGAAGCTTTCTTT,CASTPFRQGMNTEAFF
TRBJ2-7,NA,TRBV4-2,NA,TGTGCCAGCAGCTTGATCGGGGGGCGAGGGAAGGGCGAGCAGTACTTC,CASSLIGGRGKGEQYF
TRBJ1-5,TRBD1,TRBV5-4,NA,TGTGCCAGCAGCTTGGGACCGGGACAGCCAGGACAGCCCCAGCATTTT,CASSLGPGQPGQPQHF
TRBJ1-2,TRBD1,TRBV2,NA,TGTGCCAGCAATTTACAGGGGGCGGACTATGGCTACACCTTC,CASNLQGADYGYTF
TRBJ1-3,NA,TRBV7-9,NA,TGTGCCAGCAGCTCCGGACTGATCTCTGGAAACACCATATATTTT,CASSSGLISGNTIYF
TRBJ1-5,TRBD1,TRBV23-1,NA,TGCGCCAGCAGTCGTGGGGGACAGGGGATATTATGGGGCAATCAGCCCCAGCATTTT,CASSRGGQGILWGNQPQHF
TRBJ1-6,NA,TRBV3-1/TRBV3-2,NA,TGTGCCAGCAGCCAAGAATCGAGGGAAACACCCCTCCACTTT,CASSQESRETPLHF
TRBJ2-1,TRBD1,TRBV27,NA,TGTGCCAGCAGCCCCGGACAGGGCTACAATGAGCAGTTCTTC,CASSPGQGYNEQFF
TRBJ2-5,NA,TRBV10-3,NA,TGTGCCATCAGTGATGGCGGGGAGACCCAGTACTTC,CAISDGGETQYF
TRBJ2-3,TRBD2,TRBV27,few,TGTGCCAGCAGTCTAGGGACTATGTCTAGCACAGATACGCAGTATTTT,CASSLGTMSSTDTQYF
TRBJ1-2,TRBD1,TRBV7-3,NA,TGTGCCAGCAGCCTCCCAAAGGGGGCGCGGGGTGGCTACACCTTC,CASSLPKGARGGYTF
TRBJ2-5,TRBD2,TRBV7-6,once,TGTGCCAGCAGCTCCTCTAGCGGGAGTACTCAAGAGACCCAGTACTTC,CASSSSSGSTQETQYF
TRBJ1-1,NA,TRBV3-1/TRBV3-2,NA,TGTGCCAGCAGCCAACGGGGGTTAGGCACTGAAGCTTTCTTT,CASSQRGLGTEAFF
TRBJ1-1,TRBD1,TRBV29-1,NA,TGCAGCGTGGACAGGGGGCAGGCTGGCACTGAAGCTTTCTTT,CSVDRGQAGTEAFF
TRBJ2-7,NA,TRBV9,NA,TGTGCCAGCAGCGTAGCAGGGGGGCCAGATTCCTACGAGCAGTACTTC,CASSVAGGPDSYEQYF
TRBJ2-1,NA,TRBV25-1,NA,TGTGCCAGCAGTGTAGGGGATGAGCAGTTCTTC,CASSVGDEQFF
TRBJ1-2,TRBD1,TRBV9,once,TGTGCCAGCAGCGTAGGGACAGGGAACTATGGCTACACCTTC,CASSVGTGNYGYTF
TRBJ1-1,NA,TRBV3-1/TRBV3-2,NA,TGTGCCAGCAGCCAAGAGGGCCGAGGGTGGGGAGCTTTCTTT,CASSQEGRGWGAFF
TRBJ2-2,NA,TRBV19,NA,TGTGCCAGTAGACCCACAGGGTGGACCGGGGAGCTGTTTTTT,CASRPTGWTGELFF
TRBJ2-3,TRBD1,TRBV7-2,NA,TGTGCCAGCAGCTTAGTATTTGGTGGGGACAGGGGAGATACGCAGTATTTT,CASSLVFGGDRGDTQYF
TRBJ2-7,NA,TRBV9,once,TGTGCCAGCAGCTCGAGATCAGGCTCCTACGAGCAGTACTTC,CASSSRSGSYEQYF
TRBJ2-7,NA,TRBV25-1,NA,TGTGCCAGAGGACAAGTAAACTACGAGCAGTACTTC,CARGQVNYEQYF
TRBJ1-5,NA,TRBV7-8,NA,TGTGCCAGCAGCCCTAGGGGGGGACAGCCCCAGCATTTT,CASSPRGGQPQHF
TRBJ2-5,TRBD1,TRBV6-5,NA,TGTGCCAGTCGGCGGGACAGGGTGTTGAGGGTGACCCAGTACTTC,CASRRDRVLRVTQYF
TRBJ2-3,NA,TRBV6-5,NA,TGTGCCAGCAGAGCAACTATCGGCACAGATACGCAGTATTTT,CASRATIGTDTQYF
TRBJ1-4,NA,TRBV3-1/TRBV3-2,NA,TGTGCCAGCAGCCTTGGTTGGGCAGCAAGTGAAAAACTGTTTTTT,CASSLGWAASEKLFF
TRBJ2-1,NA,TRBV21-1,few,TGTGCCAGCAGCACGGGACTGCTCGGGAATGAGCAGTTCTTC,CASSTGLLGNEQFF
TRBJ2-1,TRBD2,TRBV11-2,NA,TGTGCCAGCAGCCCTCGGGGGGGCCGAGAGCAGTTCTTC,CASSPRGGREQFF
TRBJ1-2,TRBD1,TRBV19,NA,TGTGCCAGTAGTATCCCGACAGGGAGCTATGGCTACACCTTC,CASSIPTGSYGYTF
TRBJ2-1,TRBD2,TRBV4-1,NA,TGCGCCAGCAGCCCCGGGACTAGCCCCAATGAGCAGTTCTTC,CASSPGTSPNEQFF
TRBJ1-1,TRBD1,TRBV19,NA,TGTGCCAGTAGTATAGATCCCCAAACAGGGGTGAACACTGAAGCTTTCTTT,CASSIDPQTGVNTEAFF
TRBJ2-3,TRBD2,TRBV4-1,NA,TGCGCCAGCAGCCAAGAAAGCGGGGGGGCCAAAGATACGCAGTATTTT,CASSQESGGAKDTQYF